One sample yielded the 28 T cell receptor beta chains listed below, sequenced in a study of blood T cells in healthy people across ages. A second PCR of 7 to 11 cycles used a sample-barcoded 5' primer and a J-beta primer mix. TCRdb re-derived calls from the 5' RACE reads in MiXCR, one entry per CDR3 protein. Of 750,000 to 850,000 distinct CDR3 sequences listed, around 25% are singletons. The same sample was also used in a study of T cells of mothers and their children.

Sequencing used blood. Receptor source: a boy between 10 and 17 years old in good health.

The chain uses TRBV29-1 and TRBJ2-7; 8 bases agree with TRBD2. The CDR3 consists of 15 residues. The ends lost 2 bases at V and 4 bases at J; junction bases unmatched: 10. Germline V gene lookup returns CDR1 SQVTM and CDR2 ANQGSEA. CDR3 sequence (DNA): TGCAGCGTTGAATTGATCGAGCGGGAGTATTACGAGCAGTACTTC. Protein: CSVELIEREYYEQYF.

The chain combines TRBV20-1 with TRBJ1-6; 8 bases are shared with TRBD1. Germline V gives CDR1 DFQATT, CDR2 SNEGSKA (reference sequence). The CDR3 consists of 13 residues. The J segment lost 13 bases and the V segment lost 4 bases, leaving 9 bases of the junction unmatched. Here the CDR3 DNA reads TGCAGTGCTATCAGGACAGGGTCTGCTCCCCTCCACTTT. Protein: CSAIRTGSAPLHF.

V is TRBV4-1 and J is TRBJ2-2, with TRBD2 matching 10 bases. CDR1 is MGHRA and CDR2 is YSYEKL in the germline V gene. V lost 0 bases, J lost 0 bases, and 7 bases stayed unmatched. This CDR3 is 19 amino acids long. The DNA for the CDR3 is TGCGCCAGCAGCCAAGATCGGCGACTAGCGGGTTCGAACACCGGGGAGCTGTTTTTT. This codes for CASSQDRRLAGSNTGELFF.

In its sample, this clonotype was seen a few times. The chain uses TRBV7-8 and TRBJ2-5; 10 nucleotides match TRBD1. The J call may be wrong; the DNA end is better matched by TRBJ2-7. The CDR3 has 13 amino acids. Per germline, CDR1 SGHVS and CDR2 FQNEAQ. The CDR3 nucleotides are TGTGCCAGCACGGACAGGGGGGGGTACGAGCAGTACTTC. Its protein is CASTDRGGYEQYF.

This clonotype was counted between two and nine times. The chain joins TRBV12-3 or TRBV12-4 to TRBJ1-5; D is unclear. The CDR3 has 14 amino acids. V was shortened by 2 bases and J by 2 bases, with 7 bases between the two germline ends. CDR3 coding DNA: TGTGCCAGCAGTTTACGGGTTGGCAATCAGCCCCAGCATTTT. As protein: CASSLRVGNQPQHF.

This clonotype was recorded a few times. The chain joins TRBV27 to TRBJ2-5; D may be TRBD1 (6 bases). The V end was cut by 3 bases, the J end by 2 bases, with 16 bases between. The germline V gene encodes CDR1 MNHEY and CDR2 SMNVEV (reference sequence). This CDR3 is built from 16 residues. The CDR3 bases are TGTGCCAGCAGTTTGTCTAACACAGGGCAACAAGAGACCCAGTACTTC. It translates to CASSLSNTGQQETQYF.

The CDR3 DNA sequence: TGTGCCAGCTCACCATTCCGGCCGCACGGCCTAAACACCGGGGAGCTGTTTTTT. Encoded protein: CASSPFRPHGLNTGELFF. The chain links TRBV18 to TRBJ2-2; D remains ambiguous. Trimming stripped 2 bases from V and 2 bases from J, with 18 bases between. This CDR3 comprises 18 residues. Germline V CDR1 and CDR2: KGHSH, LQKENI.

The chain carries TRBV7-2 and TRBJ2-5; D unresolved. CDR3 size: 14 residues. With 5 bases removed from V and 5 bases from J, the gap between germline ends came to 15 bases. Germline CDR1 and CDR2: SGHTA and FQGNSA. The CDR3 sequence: CASSIGRPKETQYF. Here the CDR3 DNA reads TGTGCCAGCAGCATAGGACGCCCCAAGGAGACCCAGTACTTC.

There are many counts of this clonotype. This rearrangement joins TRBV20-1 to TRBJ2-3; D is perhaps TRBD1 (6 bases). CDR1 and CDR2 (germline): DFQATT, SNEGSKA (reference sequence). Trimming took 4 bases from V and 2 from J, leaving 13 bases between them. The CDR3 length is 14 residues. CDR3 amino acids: CSAKQGITTDTQYF. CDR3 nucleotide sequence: TGCAGTGCTAAACAGGGAATTACCACAGATACGCAGTATTTT.

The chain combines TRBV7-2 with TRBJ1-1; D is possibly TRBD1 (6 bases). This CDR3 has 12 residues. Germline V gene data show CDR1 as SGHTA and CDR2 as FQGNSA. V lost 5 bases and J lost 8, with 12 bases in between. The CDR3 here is CASSPRGWEAFF. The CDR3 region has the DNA TGTGCCAGCAGCCCCAGGGGATGGGAAGCTTTCTTT.

CDR3 DNA: TGCGCCAGCAGCTCCGGACTAGCATGGTTGGAGACCCAGTACTTC. It encodes CASSSGLAWLETQYF. J is TRBJ2-5 and V is TRBV5-1; TRBD2 agrees at 8 bases. The CDR3 is made up of 15 amino acids. Per germline, CDR1 SGHRS and CDR2 YFSETQ. Trimming removed 3 bases from V and 5 bases from J; junction bases left unmatched: 9.

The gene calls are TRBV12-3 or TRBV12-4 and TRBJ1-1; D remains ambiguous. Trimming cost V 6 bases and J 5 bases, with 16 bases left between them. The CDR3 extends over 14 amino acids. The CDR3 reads CASSSGRLRTEAFF. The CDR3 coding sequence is TGTGCCAGCAGCTCCGGACGGCTCCGGACTGAAGCTTTCTTT.

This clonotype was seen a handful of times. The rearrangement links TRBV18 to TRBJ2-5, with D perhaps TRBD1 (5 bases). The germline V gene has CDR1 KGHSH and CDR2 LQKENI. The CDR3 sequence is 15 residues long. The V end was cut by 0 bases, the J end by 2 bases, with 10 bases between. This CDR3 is CASSPPLTDQETQYF. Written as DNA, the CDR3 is TGTGCCAGCTCACCACCGTTGACAGATCAAGAGACCCAGTACTTC.

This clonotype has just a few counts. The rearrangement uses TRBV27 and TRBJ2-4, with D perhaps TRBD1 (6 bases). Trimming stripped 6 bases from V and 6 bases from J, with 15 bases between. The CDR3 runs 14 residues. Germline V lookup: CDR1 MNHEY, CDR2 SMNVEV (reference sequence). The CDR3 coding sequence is TGTGCCAGCAGCCCGGGACAACTAGGAAACATTCAGTACTTC. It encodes CASSPGQLGNIQYF.

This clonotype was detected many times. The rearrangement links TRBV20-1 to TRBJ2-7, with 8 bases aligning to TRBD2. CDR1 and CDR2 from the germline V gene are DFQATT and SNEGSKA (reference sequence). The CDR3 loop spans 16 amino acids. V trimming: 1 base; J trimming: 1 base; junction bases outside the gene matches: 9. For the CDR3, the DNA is TGCAGTGCTAGAGTTCCCCAAGCGGGAGCATCCTACGAGCAGTACTTC. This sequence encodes CSARVPQAGASYEQYF.

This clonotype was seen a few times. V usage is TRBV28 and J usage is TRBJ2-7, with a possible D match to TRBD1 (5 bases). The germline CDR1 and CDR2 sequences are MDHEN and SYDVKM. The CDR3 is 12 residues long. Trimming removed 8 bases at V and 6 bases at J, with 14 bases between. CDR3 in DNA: TGTGCCAGCTGTAGGGGTCGGGCCGAGCAGTACTTC. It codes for CASCRGRAEQYF.

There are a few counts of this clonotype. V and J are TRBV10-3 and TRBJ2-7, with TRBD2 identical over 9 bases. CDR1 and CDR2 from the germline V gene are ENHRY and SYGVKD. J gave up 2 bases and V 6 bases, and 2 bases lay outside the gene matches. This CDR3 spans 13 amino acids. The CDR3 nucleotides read TGTGCCATCAGGGCTAGCGGGGCCTACGAGCAGTACTTC. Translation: CAIRASGAYEQYF.

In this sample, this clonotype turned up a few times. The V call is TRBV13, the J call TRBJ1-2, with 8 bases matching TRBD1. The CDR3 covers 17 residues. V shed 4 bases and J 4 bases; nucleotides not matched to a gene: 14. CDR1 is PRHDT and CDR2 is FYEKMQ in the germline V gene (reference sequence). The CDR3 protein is CASSYSGGILEGYGYTF. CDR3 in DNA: TGTGCCAGCAGCTACTCAGGGGGCATTTTGGAGGGCTATGGCTACACCTTC.

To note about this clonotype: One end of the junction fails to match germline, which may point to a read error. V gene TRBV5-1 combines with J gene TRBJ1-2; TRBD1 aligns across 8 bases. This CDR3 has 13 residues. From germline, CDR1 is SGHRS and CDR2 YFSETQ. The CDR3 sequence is CASTPGGNYGNTF. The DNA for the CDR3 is TGCGCCAGCACCCCAGGGGGCAACTATGGCAACACCTTC. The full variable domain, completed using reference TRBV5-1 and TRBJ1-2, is KAGVTQTPRYLIKTRGQQVTLSCSPISGHRSVSWYQQTPGQGLQFLFEYFSETQRNKGNFPGRFSGRQFSNSRSEMNVSTLELGDSALYLCASTPGGNYGNTFGSGTRLTVV.

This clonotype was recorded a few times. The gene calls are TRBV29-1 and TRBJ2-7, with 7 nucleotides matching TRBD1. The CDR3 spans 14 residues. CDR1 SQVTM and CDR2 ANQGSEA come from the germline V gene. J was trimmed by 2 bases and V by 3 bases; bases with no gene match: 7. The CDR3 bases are TGCAGCGTTGAGAAGGGGACAGAGACCTACGAGCAGTACTTC. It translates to CSVEKGTETYEQYF.

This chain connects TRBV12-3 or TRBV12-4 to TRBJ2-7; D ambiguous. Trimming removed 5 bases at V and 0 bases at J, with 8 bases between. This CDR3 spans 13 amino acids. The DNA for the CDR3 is TGTGCCAGCAGTAGCAAGGACTCCTACGAGCAGTACTTC. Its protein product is CASSSKDSYEQYF.

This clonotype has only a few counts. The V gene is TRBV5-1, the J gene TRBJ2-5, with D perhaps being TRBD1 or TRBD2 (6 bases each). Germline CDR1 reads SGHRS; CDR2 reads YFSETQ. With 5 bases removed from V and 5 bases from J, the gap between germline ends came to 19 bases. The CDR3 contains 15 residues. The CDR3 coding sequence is TGCGCCAGCAGGATTACAGGGATGGGGAGGGAGACCCAGTACTTC. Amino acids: CASRITGMGRETQYF.

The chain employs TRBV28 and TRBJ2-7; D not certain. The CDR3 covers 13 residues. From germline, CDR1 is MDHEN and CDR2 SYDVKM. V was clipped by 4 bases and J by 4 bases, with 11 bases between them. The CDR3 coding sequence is TGTGCCAGCAGTTCTGTCTCCCTTTACGAGCAGTACTTC. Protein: CASSSVSLYEQYF.

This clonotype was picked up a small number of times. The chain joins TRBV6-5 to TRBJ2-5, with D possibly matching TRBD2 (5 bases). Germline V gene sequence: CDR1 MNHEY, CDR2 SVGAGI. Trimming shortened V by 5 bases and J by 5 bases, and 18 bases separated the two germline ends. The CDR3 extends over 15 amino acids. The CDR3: CASSPSRGRSETQYF. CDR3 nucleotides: TGTGCCAGCAGTCCCAGTCGGGGTCGTTCGGAGACCCAGTACTTC.

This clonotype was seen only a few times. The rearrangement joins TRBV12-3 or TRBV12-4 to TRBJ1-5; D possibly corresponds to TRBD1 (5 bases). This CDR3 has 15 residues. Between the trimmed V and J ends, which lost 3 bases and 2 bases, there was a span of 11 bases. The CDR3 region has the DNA TGTGCCAGCAGTTTCTGGGGGTCGGGCAATCAGCCCCAGCATTTT. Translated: CASSFWGSGNQPQHF.

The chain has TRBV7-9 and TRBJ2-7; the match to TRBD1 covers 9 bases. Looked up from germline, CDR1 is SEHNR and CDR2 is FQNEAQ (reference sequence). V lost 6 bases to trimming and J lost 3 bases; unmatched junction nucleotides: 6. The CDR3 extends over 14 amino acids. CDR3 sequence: CASRGTGPGYEQYF. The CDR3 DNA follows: TGTGCCAGCAGGGGGACAGGGCCAGGCTACGAGCAGTACTTC. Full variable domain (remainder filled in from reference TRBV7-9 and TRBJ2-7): DTGVSQNPRHKITKRGQNVTFRCDPISEHNRLYWYRQTLGQGPEFLTYFQNEAQLEKSRLLSDRFSAERPKGSFSTLEIQRTEQGDSAMYLCASRGTGPGYEQYFGPGTRLTVT.

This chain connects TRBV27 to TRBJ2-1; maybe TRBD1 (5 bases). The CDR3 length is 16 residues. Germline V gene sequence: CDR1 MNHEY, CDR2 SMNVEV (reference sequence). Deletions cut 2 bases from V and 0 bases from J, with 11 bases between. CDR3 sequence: CASSLQGSSSYNEQFF. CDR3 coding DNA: TGTGCCAGCAGTTTACAGGGTTCGAGCTCCTACAATGAGCAGTTCTTC.

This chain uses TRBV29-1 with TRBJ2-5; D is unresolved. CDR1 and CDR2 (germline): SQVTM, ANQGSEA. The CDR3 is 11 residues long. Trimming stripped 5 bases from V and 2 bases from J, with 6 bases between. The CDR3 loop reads CSVWLQETQYF. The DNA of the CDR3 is TGCAGCGTTTGGCTACAAGAGACCCAGTACTTC.